The clone carrying this T cell receptor (beta chain) has only a few counts. Its target is not known. Sequenced by immunoSEQ multiplex PCR; TCRdb stores in-frame clones only, minus some. The profile covers tens of thousands of clones, with 75% to 90% appearing a single time and 2% to 3% taken by the ten largest. The entry originates in a study of OX40 agonist ivuxolimab in advanced cancers. Across the study: Head and neck, renal cell, melanoma or hepatocellular carcinoma were the cancers that dose-escalation patients had.

Findings of the study overall: Nonresponders, in some cases, also had low normalized T-cell clonal expansion. With doses of 0.1 to 3.0 mg/kg, CD4+ and CD8+ blood T cells had undergone clonal expansion by week 6. The expanded peripheral T cells' antigen specificity was not determined.

The sequence derives from an adult with an advanced solid tumor such as melanoma, head and neck, liver or kidney cancer. The material was CD4+ or CD8+ T cells sorted from blood, obtained in a trial of the OX40 agonist ivuxolimab.

Written as DNA, the CDR3 is TGCAGCATTCAGGGTGGCGACAATCAGCCCCAGCATTTT. It encodes CSIQGGDNQPQHF. The chain combines TRBV29-1 with TRBJ1-5; D possibly corresponds to TRBD1 (5 bases). The CDR3 loop spans 13 amino acids. V lost 8 bases and J 3 bases, leaving 14 bases between the germline ends. Germline assignment: CDR1 SQVTM and CDR2 ANQGSEA.